One and the same sample provided the 28 T cell receptor beta chains below, sequenced in a study of blood T cell repertoires in COVID-19. The table came from immunoSEQ multiplex PCR; TCRdb's copy has only in-frame clones and leaves some out. The table has roughly 84,000 clones, less than 80% seen once. The source material was peripheral blood. These receptors originate from a woman between 45 and 65 years old with acute or convalescent COVID-19.

V and J are TRBV7-2 and TRBJ2-7, with 12 bases lining up with TRBD1. The V gene's germline CDR1 is SGHTA and CDR2 FQGNSA. The CDR3 loop spans 15 amino acids. J gave up 5 bases and V 4 bases, and 6 bases lay outside the gene matches. This CDR3 reads CASSSAGTGGNEQYF. Here the CDR3 DNA reads TGTGCCAGCAGCTCCGCCGGGACAGGGGGCAACGAGCAGTACTTC.

The CDR3 loop is CASSAYGTGFGEKLFF. CDR3 sequence (DNA): TGTGCCAGCAGTGCCTACGGAACAGGGTTCGGTGAAAAACTGTTTTTT. The chain uses TRBV28 and TRBJ1-4, with D possibly matching TRBD1 (6 bases). V dropped 5 bases and J dropped 7 bases, with 20 bases sitting between them. The CDR3 loop spans 16 amino acids. From germline, CDR1 is MDHEN and CDR2 SYDVKM.

The chain recombines TRBV19 with TRBJ1-1; D gene uncertain. The CDR3 totals 14 residues. CDR1 and CDR2 from the germline V gene are LNHDA and SQIVND (reference sequence). Trimming removed 6 bases from V and 2 bases from J, with 13 bases in between. The CDR3 nucleotides are TGTGCCAGTAGCTACCGACAAGTTAACACTGAAGCTTTCTTT. Protein product: CASSYRQVNTEAFF.

This rearrangement joins TRBV6-2 or TRBV6-3 to TRBJ1-2, with a tentative D call TRBD1 (6 bases). CDR1 is MNHEY and CDR2 is SVGEGT in the germline V gene. The V end lost 4 bases, the J end lost 6 bases, and 12 bases lay between the germline ends. The CDR3 is 13 residues long. The CDR3 nucleotides are TGTGCCAGCAGTTCTACAGGGTGGCATGGCTACACCTTC. Protein product: CASSSTGWHGYTF.

The chain recombines TRBV9 with TRBJ2-3; no definite D call. V was cut by 3 bases and J by 2 bases, with 4 bases left in between. This CDR3 is built from 12 residues. Germline CDR1 reads SGDLS; CDR2 reads YYNGEE. This CDR3 is CASSASTDTQYF. The CDR3 DNA reads TGTGCCAGCAGCGCGTCCACAGATACGCAGTATTTT.

This chain joins TRBV5-4 and TRBJ2-5; the D gene is possibly TRBD1 (5 bases). The CDR3 consists of 15 residues. CDR1 is SGHNT, CDR2 YYREEE, per germline (reference sequence). The germline V and J ends were trimmed by 3 bases and 1 base, with 13 bases remaining between them. DNA for the CDR3: TGTGCCAGCAGCTCGACCGACAGCCTCCAAGAGACCCAGTACTTC. Translating it yields CASSSTDSLQETQYF.

CDR3 bases: TGTGCCAGCAGCTTGGCCAGGGGAAACACCGGGGAGCTGTTTTTT. Translated, it gives CASSLARGNTGELFF. The J gene is TRBJ2-2, the V gene TRBV7-9, with TRBD1 as a possible D gene (6 bases). V was trimmed by 3 bases and J by 2 bases, leaving 10 bases between them. The CDR3 sequence is 15 residues long. Germline V lookup: CDR1 SEHNR, CDR2 FQNEAQ (reference sequence).

The chain has TRBV5-1 and TRBJ2-5; maybe TRBD2 (5 bases). The CDR3 loop spans 16 amino acids. V was cut by 2 bases and J by 4 bases, with 18 bases left in between. Germline V gene lookup returns CDR1 SGHRS and CDR2 YFSETQ. CDR3 residues: CASSFSSASGRETQYF. The CDR3 DNA reads as TGCGCCAGCAGCTTCTCCTCAGCGAGCGGCAGAGAGACCCAGTACTTC.

In its sample, this clone was seen once. The rearrangement links TRBV11-3 to TRBJ1-4; 8 bases fit TRBD1. CDR3 length: 15 amino acids. V lost 6 bases, J lost 8 bases, and 11 bases stayed unmatched. From germline, CDR1 is SGHNT and CDR2 YENEEA. CDR3 DNA sequence: TGTGCCAGCAGGGCGAAGACAGGGGAATTCGAAAAACTGTTTTTT. Amino acid sequence: CASRAKTGEFEKLFF.

The gene calls are TRBV19 and TRBJ1-2; D gene ambiguous. V was shortened by 5 bases and J by 5 bases, with 9 bases between the two germline ends. The CDR3 totals 12 residues. Per the germline V gene, CDR1 is LNHDA and CDR2 is SQIVND (reference sequence). The CDR3 sequence is CASSPPVYGYTF. The CDR3 nucleotides are TGTGCCAGTAGTCCCCCAGTTTATGGCTACACCTTC.

The V call is TRBV9, the J call TRBJ2-7, with 7 bases that match TRBD1. CDR1 and CDR2 from the germline V gene are SGDLS and YYNGEE. The length of the CDR3 is 18 residues. V gave up 3 bases and J gave up 4 bases; unmatched junction bases: 19. This CDR3 is CASSGEMMGTGEDYEQYF. DNA of the CDR3: TGTGCCAGCAGCGGAGAGATGATGGGAACAGGGGAAGATTACGAGCAGTACTTC. Drawing the rest from reference TRBV9 and TRBJ2-7, the complete variable domain is DSGVTQTPKHLITATGQRVTLRCSPRSGDLSVYWYQQSLDQGLQFLIQYYNGEERAKGNILERFSAQQFPDLHSELNLSSLELGDSALYFCASSGEMMGTGEDYEQYFGPGTRLTVT.

Only one count was recorded for this clone. The genes are TRBV5-7 and TRBJ1-2, with D unclear. TRBV5-7 counts as an open reading frame of uncertain function. CDR3 length equals 17 residues. Trimming removed 2 bases from V and 0 bases from J, with 17 bases in between. CDR3 sequence: CASSLSRSAGPNYGYTF. CDR3 DNA: TGTGCCAGCAGCTTAAGTCGTTCCGCTGGCCCTAACTATGGCTACACCTTC.

The chain carries TRBV6-4 and TRBJ2-3; 7 bases map to TRBD2. The CDR3 consists of 15 residues. Germline V CDR1 and CDR2: MRHNA, SNTAGT. Trimming cost V 3 bases and J 1 base; bases outside gene matches: 4. The chain's CDR3 is CASSEGSGGTDTQYF. The CDR3 DNA is TGTGCCAGCAGTGAGGGCAGCGGGGGCACAGATACGCAGTATTTT.

This clone was counted only a few times. V usage is TRBV28 and J usage is TRBJ1-4; D perhaps matches TRBD1 (5 bases). Germline lookup yields CDR1 MDHEN and CDR2 SYDVKM. This CDR3 has 16 amino acids. V dropped 5 bases and J dropped 8 bases, with 21 bases sitting between them. CDR3 loop: CASSPLSSGIGEKLFF. The CDR3 nucleotides read TGTGCCAGCAGTCCGCTGTCGTCAGGGATTGGGGAAAAACTGTTTTTT.

This clone was observed a few times. The chain joins TRBV4-2 to TRBJ2-2; TRBD1 is a possible D gene (5 bases). Trimming took off 4 bases at V and 5 bases at J, with 17 bases between the two ends. The V gene's germline CDR1 is LGHNA and CDR2 YNFKEQ. The CDR3 consists of 16 residues. CDR3 in DNA: TGTGCCAGCAGCCCTGATGGGCAGGGCAAGACCGGGGAGCTGTTTTTT. It is translated as CASSPDGQGKTGELFF.

This clone was counted a few times. This chain uses TRBV9 with TRBJ1-2, with 8 bases lining up with TRBD1. V trimming: 1 base; J trimming: 4 bases; junction bases outside the gene matches: 3. The germline gives CDR1 SGDLS, CDR2 YYNGEE. The CDR3 has 14 amino acids. The CDR3 DNA is TGTGCCAGCAGCGTAACAGGGGGTCGCTATGGCTACACCTTC. It codes for CASSVTGGRYGYTF. The whole variable domain, filled in from reference TRBV9 and TRBJ1-2, reads DSGVTQTPKHLITATGQRVTLRCSPRSGDLSVYWYQQSLDQGLQFLIQYYNGEERAKGNILERFSAQQFPDLHSELNLSSLELGDSALYFCASSVTGGRYGYTFGSGTRLTVV.

The rearrangement joins TRBV18 to TRBJ1-3, with 9 bases lining up with TRBD1. J gave up 4 bases and V 4 bases, and 5 bases lay outside the gene matches. CDR1 is KGHSH, CDR2 LQKENI, per germline. The CDR3 extends over 15 amino acids. The DNA for the CDR3 is TGTGCCAGCTCACTTCGACAGGGGGAAGGAAACACCATATATTTT. Amino acid sequence: CASSLRQGEGNTIYF.

The rearrangement joins TRBV4-1 to TRBJ1-6; D possibly corresponds to TRBD1 (6 bases). This CDR3 is 19 amino acids long. V dropped 0 bases and J dropped 9 bases, with 24 bases sitting between them. The germline V gene has CDR1 MGHRA and CDR2 YSYEKL. The CDR3 region has the DNA TGCGCCAGCAGCCAAGATCGATATGACAGGAATTCTTGGGCTTCACCCCTCCACTTT. It encodes CASSQDRYDRNSWASPLHF.

The V gene is TRBV3-1 (or the pseudogene TRBV3-2), the J gene TRBJ2-5, with D tentatively TRBD2 (6 bases). Germline loops: CDR1 LGHDT, CDR2 YNNKEL (reference sequence). The CDR3 extends over 15 amino acids. Trimming removed 1 base from V and 5 bases from J, with 14 bases in between. CDR3 loop: CASSQVWDFRETQYF. Written as DNA, the CDR3 is TGTGCCAGCAGCCAAGTTTGGGACTTCAGGGAGACCCAGTACTTC.

This chain uses TRBV6-1 with TRBJ1-1, with 8 bases identical to TRBD1. V dropped 4 bases and J dropped 0; count of bases not matched to a gene: 7. The germline V gene encodes CDR1 MNHNS and CDR2 SASEGT. The CDR3 has 16 residues. The CDR3 region is CASSGLRQGMNTEAFF. Here the CDR3 DNA reads TGTGCCAGCAGTGGCCTTCGACAGGGGATGAACACTGAAGCTTTCTTT.

The chain couples TRBV5-6 to TRBJ2-5; 9 nucleotides line up with TRBD1. The CDR3 spans 15 residues. Germline V gives CDR1 SGHDT, CDR2 YYEEEE. Trimming took 4 bases from V and 5 from J; bases not matched to a gene: 9. The CDR3 sequence is CASSVWTGVMETQYF. DNA of the CDR3: TGTGCCAGCAGCGTGTGGACAGGGGTTATGGAGACCCAGTACTTC.

The V call is TRBV7-9, the J call TRBJ1-4; 8 bases agree with TRBD1. The V and J ends lost 5 bases and 0 bases, in that order; junction bases with no gene match: 5. The CDR3 consists of 16 residues. CDR1 and CDR2 (germline): SEHNR, FQNEAQ (reference sequence). CDR3 nucleotides: TGTGCCAGCAGCCAGGGGGCCCCCTCAACTAATGAAAAACTGTTTTTT. It yields the protein CASSQGAPSTNEKLFF.

The chain has TRBV6-2 or TRBV6-3 and TRBJ1-5, with D unresolved. The CDR3 consists of 16 residues. With 0 bases removed from V and 0 bases from J, the gap between germline ends came to 9 bases. CDR1 and CDR2 (germline): MNHEY, SVGEGT. The CDR3 DNA sequence: TGTGCCAGCAGTTACTCCCGCAGATATAGCAATCAGCCCCAGCATTTT. Its protein product is CASSYSRRYSNQPQHF.

The chain employs TRBV5-8 and TRBJ1-5; 7 bases are shared with TRBD1. J was trimmed by 2 bases and V by 4 bases; bases with no gene match: 9. This CDR3 region has 16 residues. Germline values: CDR1 SGHTS, CDR2 YDEGEE. Here the CDR3 reads CASSPRTGSGNQPQHF. CDR3 in DNA: TGTGCCAGCAGCCCACGGACAGGATCGGGCAATCAGCCCCAGCATTTT.

This chain uses TRBV5-6 with TRBJ1-6; the match to TRBD1 covers 11 bases. CDR3 length: 17 residues. Germline CDR1 is SGHDT and CDR2 is YYEEEE. After removal of 4 bases from V and 0 bases from J, the junction contained 3 bases not matched to a gene. Here the CDR3 reads CASSPGTGGSYNSPLHF. The CDR3 region has the DNA TGTGCCAGCAGCCCCGGGACAGGGGGCTCCTATAATTCACCCCTCCACTTT.

The rearrangement links TRBV4-3 to TRBJ2-5; TRBD1 might be the D (5 bases). Trimming cost V 1 base and J 4 bases, with 13 bases left between them. The V gene's germline CDR1 is LGHNA and CDR2 YSLEER. The CDR3 is 15 amino acids. The CDR3 DNA reads as TGCGCCAGCAGCCAAGTAATGAAAAGGGGAGAGACCCAGTACTTC. It is translated as CASSQVMKRGETQYF.

V usage is TRBV6-6 and J usage is TRBJ1-6; D not resolved. The CDR3 has 15 amino acids. Trimming took off 2 bases at V and 0 bases at J, with 5 bases between the two ends. In germline, CDR1 is MNHNY, CDR2 SVGAGI (reference sequence). CDR3 sequence reads: CASSYRSSYNSPLHF. CDR3 in DNA: TGTGCCAGCAGTTACAGGAGCTCCTATAATTCACCCCTCCACTTT.

The rearrangement links TRBV28 to TRBJ2-7; 7 nucleotides align to TRBD2. Germline-derived CDR1 and CDR2 are MDHEN and SYDVKM. The length of the CDR3 is 13 residues. Trimming removed 6 bases from V and 5 bases from J; junction bases left unmatched: 7. CDR3 nucleotide sequence: TGTGCCAGCAGCCCGTCGACTAGCCACGAGCAGTACTTC. Its translation: CASSPSTSHEQYF.